This paragraph reports one T cell receptor (beta chain). Libraries were prepared by immunoSEQ multiplex PCR; TCRdb keeps only in-frame clonotypes and omits some of them. The data show under 450,000 clones, 91% seen once. Residents of approximately 25 US areas, aged 18 to 89 years, made up the participants. Participants were placed into cohorts based on the clinical history they reported. The sample originates from a study of blood T cell repertoires in COVID-19. Study as a whole: Donors in the United States, Italy and Spain gave samples during acute or convalescent COVID-19. Sources were T cells, B-cell-depleted T cells, or PBMCs; the material itself was cDNA or gDNA.

Sequencing was carried out using PBMCs or T cells enriched from blood (not recorded which). The sequence was collected from a woman in her 40s who had been exposed to COVID-19.

The CDR3 protein is CSASGQMGGTYEQYF. The CDR3 nucleotides read TGCAGTGCTAGTGGACAGATGGGAGGGACCTACGAGCAGTACTTC. V gene TRBV20-1 combines with J gene TRBJ2-7; D possibly corresponds to TRBD2 (7 bases). Trimming took off 3 bases at V and 2 bases at J, with 17 bases between the two ends. Germline V gene sequence: CDR1 DFQATT, CDR2 SNEGSKA (reference sequence). The CDR3 is 15 residues long.